One and the same sample provided the 14 T cell receptor beta chains below, sequenced in a study of T-cell memory formation after mild COVID-19. TCRdb processed the 5' RACE reads anew with MiXCR; each CDR3 protein has one entry. The table includes more than 300,000 distinct CDR3 sequences, less than 25% detected once. The sequencing input was PBMCs or a T cell subset sorted from them (not recorded which). The receptors stem from a young man who had mild COVID-19 (a few samples of this study predate the infection). Cell type and time point are not known.

In its sample, this clonotype was seen a few times. This rearrangement joins TRBV5-1 to TRBJ2-3, with a tentative D call TRBD2 (7 bases). The V gene lost 5 bases and the J gene lost 2 bases, with 15 bases spanning the gap. Germline V CDR1 and CDR2: SGHRS, YFSETQ. There are 15 residues in the CDR3. The CDR3 bases are TGCGCCAGCAGGACCCGGGGGGCTCCCACAGATACGCAGTATTTT. This sequence encodes CASRTRGAPTDTQYF.

This clonotype was counted a few times. The V gene is TRBV11-1, the J gene TRBJ1-2; possible D gene TRBD1, 5 bases. The germline CDR1 and CDR2 sequences are SGHAT and FQDESV (reference sequence). CDR3 length: 13 amino acids. The V gene lost 0 bases and the J gene lost 6 bases, with 8 bases spanning the gap. The CDR3 nucleotides are TGTGCCAGCAGCTTAGCCAGGGACCATGGCTACACCTTC. This translates into CASSLARDHGYTF.

The CDR3 nucleotides are TGTGCCAGCAGTTACACGGGACACTCCACCGGGGAGCTGTTTTTT. It encodes CASSYTGHSTGELFF. V usage is TRBV6-5 and J usage is TRBJ2-2; D might be TRBD1 (6 bases). Trimming pared 2 bases from V and 4 bases from J, leaving 11 bases between. Germline CDR1 and CDR2: MNHEY and SVGAGI. The CDR3 sequence is 15 residues long.

The genes are TRBV4-1 and TRBJ1-1; D uncertain. V lost 1 base and J 4 bases, leaving 13 bases between the germline ends. Germline assignment: CDR1 MGHRA and CDR2 YSYEKL. This CDR3 region has 15 residues. The CDR3 sequence: CASSQGMMAGTEAFF. CDR3 sequence (DNA): TGCGCCAGCAGCCAAGGCATGATGGCGGGCACTGAAGCTTTCTTT.

There are a few counts of this clonotype. V and J are TRBV4-1 and TRBJ2-3; D ambiguous. This CDR3 is built from 15 residues. Trimming left V 4 bases short and J 2 bases short, with 13 bases between. CDR1 and CDR2 from the germline V gene are MGHRA and YSYEKL. This CDR3 reads CASSPWSPNTDTQYF. The CDR3 nucleotides read TGCGCCAGCAGCCCCTGGTCCCCGAACACAGATACGCAGTATTTT.

The chain is built from TRBV24-1 and TRBJ1-1; D call uncertain. This CDR3 is 13 amino acids long. Between the trimmed V and J ends, which lost 5 bases and 2 bases, there was a span of 8 bases. The germline V gene has CDR1 KGHDR and CDR2 SFDVKD. This CDR3 reads CATSGGENTEAFF. The DNA of the CDR3 is TGTGCCACCAGTGGGGGAGAAAACACTGAAGCTTTCTTT.

This clonotype was observed a handful of times. V usage is TRBV20-1 and J usage is TRBJ2-5, with D perhaps TRBD2 (5 bases). The V and J ends lost 6 bases and 4 bases respectively, with 15 bases between them. Germline values: CDR1 DFQATT, CDR2 SNEGSKA (reference sequence). The CDR3 covers 13 residues. CDR3 sequence reads: CSAPRGFRETQYF. The CDR3 bases are TGCAGTGCCCCTAGAGGGTTTCGAGAGACCCAGTACTTC.

This clonotype was observed a handful of times. This chain links TRBV9 with TRBJ2-5, with a tentative D call TRBD2 (6 bases). Trimming stripped 2 bases from V and 4 bases from J, with 15 bases between. CDR3 size: 15 residues. Germline V gene lookup returns CDR1 SGDLS and CDR2 YYNGEE. CDR3 residues: CASSVGGTPPETQYF. CDR3 coding DNA: TGTGCCAGCAGCGTTGGGGGGACCCCCCCAGAGACCCAGTACTTC.

This clonotype appeared a few times. The CDR3 coding sequence is TGTGCCAGTAGGACCCTGCGGGGGGCCCAGCATTTT. This codes for CASRTLRGAQHF. V and J are TRBV19 and TRBJ1-5; a weak D match, TRBD1 (5 bases). This CDR3 has 12 amino acids. V lost 6 bases to trimming and J lost 11 bases, with 14 bases between them. Germline loops: CDR1 LNHDA, CDR2 SQIVND (reference sequence).

J is TRBJ1-4 and V is TRBV7-6; D gene uncertain. CDR1 is SGHVS and CDR2 is FNYEAQ in the germline V gene. V was trimmed by 2 bases and J by 4 bases, leaving 14 bases between them. The CDR3 runs to 16 residues. CDR3 sequence: CASSLRVAVDNEKLFF. The CDR3 nucleotides read TGTGCCAGCAGCTTAAGGGTAGCGGTCGATAATGAAAAACTGTTTTTT.

This clonotype occurred many times. The chain has TRBV5-1 and TRBJ2-1; D is uncertain. V was shortened by 0 bases and J by 5 bases, with 9 bases between the two germline ends. CDR3 size: 14 residues. Germline V gives CDR1 SGHRS, CDR2 YFSETQ. The CDR3 protein is CASSLGAQDNEQFF. The CDR3 nucleotides are TGCGCCAGCAGCTTGGGGGCCCAAGACAATGAGCAGTTCTTC.

This clonotype was found once. The chain joins TRBV7-9 to TRBJ1-2; 8 nucleotides agree with TRBD1. In germline, CDR1 is SEHNR, CDR2 FQNEAQ (reference sequence). This CDR3 has 15 residues. The junction had 9 bases not matched to a gene; V was cut back by 5 bases and J by 4 bases. The CDR3 DNA reads as TGTGCCAGCAGCATCGGACAGGGTAATTTCTATGGCTACACCTTC. Protein: CASSIGQGNFYGYTF.

This clonotype has only a few counts. The chain combines TRBV4-3 with TRBJ1-2; a possible D gene is TRBD1 (5 bases). The CDR3 loop spans 15 amino acids. CDR1 is LGHNA and CDR2 is YSLEER in the germline V gene. Trimming removed 0 bases from V and 5 bases from J, with 13 bases in between. The DNA of the CDR3 is TGCGCCAGCAGCCAAGATCGGGGGAGCTTTTATGGCTACACCTTC. Its protein is CASSQDRGSFYGYTF.

This clonotype was counted only a few times. The chain is built from TRBV20-1 and TRBJ1-5; 7 bases are shared with TRBD1. This CDR3 is built from 14 residues. Germline values: CDR1 DFQATT, CDR2 SNEGSKA (reference sequence). V was pared by 2 bases and J by 6 bases, with 7 bases of the junction left unmatched. This CDR3 reads CSARLGAGGQPQHF. The DNA of the CDR3 is TGCAGTGCTAGACTCGGGGCAGGGGGTCAGCCCCAGCATTTT.